This TCR beta chain is from a study of cytomegalovirus exposure and HLA in healthy donors. The primer mix had 60 Vbeta and 13 Jbeta primers. Data came from immunoSEQ multiplex PCR; TCRdb stores just in-frame clones and leaves some out. The sample yields approximately 150,000 clones, roughly 80% seen once. Turning to this clone: The junction departs from the called germline gene at one end, perhaps through a read error. At the DNA level, this CDR3 is encoded by other sequences in the same sample as well.

Germline V CDR1 and CDR2: MNHNS, SASEGT. The CDR3 has 15 residues. Sequencing input: PBMCs. J is TRBJ2-3 and V is TRBV6-1; TRBD2 matches 9 bases. This clonotype originated in a female donor in good health and CMV-seronegative. The CDR3 sequence is CAGSGGTPSTDTQYF. The CDR3 coding sequence is TGTGCCGGCAGCGGGGGGACACCTAGCACAGATACGCAGTATTTT.